What follows are 20 T cell receptor beta chains derived from one specimen sequenced in a study of shared clonotypes between healthy human individuals (dated by TCRdb to the early 2020s). The library was made by the immunoSEQ multiplex PCR assay. The immuneACCESS repertoire file appears here via TCRdb, limited to in-frame rearrangements. These files lack a portion of the clones; in checked studies, under half of the deficit traces to unresolved V genes, and the cause of the others is not known. The table for this sample lists approximately 2.4 million clones; roughly 95% of them were counted only once. Less than 0.15% of the sample goes to the ten largest clones. Sequenced: naive CD4+ T cells sorted from blood. The sample's cell subset or site label is to be understood as: CD45RA+ positively selected. These receptors were collected from a man younger than 35 in good health.

The V call is TRBV6-6, the J call TRBJ1-1, with 10 bases aligning to TRBD1. CDR1 and CDR2 (germline): MNHNY, SVGAGI (reference sequence). J lost 5 bases, V lost 6 bases, and 6 bases had no gene match. The CDR3 has 14 amino acids. The CDR3 is CASRRQGARTEAFF. The CDR3, as DNA: TGTGCCAGCAGGAGACAGGGGGCCAGGACTGAAGCTTTCTTT.

The V gene is TRBV28, the J gene TRBJ2-7; the D is unclear. The V gene lost 1 base and the J gene lost 0 bases, with 10 bases spanning the gap. The CDR3 contains 15 residues. Per the germline V gene, CDR1 is MDHEN and CDR2 is SYDVKM. Here the CDR3 DNA reads TGTGCCAGCAGTTTATTAAGGCAAAGCTCCTACGAGCAGTACTTC. Translation: CASSLLRQSSYEQYF. The full variable domain, its missing parts supplied by reference TRBV28 and TRBJ2-7, is DVKVTQSSRYLVKRTGEKVFLECVQDMDHENMFWYRQDPGLGLRLIYFSYDVKMKEKGDIPEGYSVSREKKERFSLILESASTNQTSMYLCASSLLRQSSYEQYFGPGTRLTVT.

This rearrangement joins TRBV27 to TRBJ1-2; D is ambiguous. CDR1 and CDR2 from the germline V gene are MNHEY and SMNVEV (reference sequence). The V end lost 0 bases, the J end lost 5 bases, and 10 bases lay between the germline ends. CDR3 size: 14 residues. The CDR3 nucleotides are TGTGCCAGCAGTTTATCGAAGGATTCTTATGGCTACACCTTC. Its translation is CASSLSKDSYGYTF.

This clone was observed a handful of times. V and J are TRBV28 and TRBJ2-7; no definite D call. CDR3 length: 13 amino acids. Germline CDR1 MDHEN, CDR2 SYDVKM. The ends were cut back, 7 bases at V and 4 bases at J, with 14 bases in the middle. DNA for the CDR3: TGTGCCAGCACCCTTGCCGGGCATTACGAGCAGTACTTC. It is translated as CASTLAGHYEQYF.

The gene calls are TRBV10-3 and TRBJ2-1; 11 bases match TRBD2. The ends lost 6 bases at V and 10 bases at J; junction bases unmatched: 11. Germline CDR1 is ENHRY and CDR2 is SYGVKD. The CDR3 runs 15 residues. For the CDR3, the DNA is TGTGCCATCAGCCGACTAGCGGGGACGGCGAGGGAGCAGTTCTTC. It translates to CAISRLAGTAREQFF.

CDR3 bases: TGTGCCTGGGAAGCCGGGACAGCAAATAATTCACCCCTCCACTTT. This codes for CAWEAGTANNSPLHF. The chain couples TRBV30 to TRBJ1-6, with 7 bases identical to TRBD1. The CDR3 has 15 residues. Germline values: CDR1 GTSNPN, CDR2 SVGIG (reference sequence). The ends lost 5 bases at V and 5 bases at J; junction bases unmatched: 9.

The J gene is TRBJ2-7, the V gene TRBV5-8; D might be TRBD2 (5 bases). CDR1 and CDR2 from the germline V gene are SGHTS and YDEGEE. Deletions cut 7 bases from V and 4 bases from J, with 21 bases between. CDR3 length: 15 amino acids. CDR3 region: CASQTDFGVGYEQYF. In DNA, the CDR3 is TGTGCCAGCCAAACGGACTTCGGGGTTGGTTACGAGCAGTACTTC. Full variable domain (outside the CDR3, taken from reference TRBV5-8 and TRBJ2-7): EAGVTQSPTHLIKTRGQQATLRCSPISGHTSVYWYQQALGLGLQFLLWYDEGEERNRGNFPPRFSGRQFPNYSSELNVNALELEDSALYLCASQTDFGVGYEQYFGPGTRLTVT.

J is TRBJ2-7 and V is TRBV6-6, with 7 bases lining up with TRBD1. Germline V CDR1 and CDR2: MNHNY, SVGAGI (reference sequence). The CDR3 length is 15 residues. V shed 8 bases and J 2 bases; nucleotides not matched to a gene: 12. This CDR3 reads CASSSPGQSPYEQYF. The CDR3 nucleotides are TGTGCCAGCTCTTCCCCGGGACAGAGCCCCTACGAGCAGTACTTC.

The DNA of the CDR3 is TGCGCCAGCACCCAGGGCCAGCGGGGTCAAGAGACCCAGTACTTC. It encodes CASTQGQRGQETQYF. The chain employs TRBV10-2 and TRBJ2-5; 7 bases fit TRBD2. The length of the CDR3 is 15 residues. Germline V gene data show CDR1 as WSHSY and CDR2 as SAAADI. The ends lost 7 bases at V and 2 bases at J; junction bases unmatched: 10.

As for this clone: This sample also contains other DNA sequences that code for the same CDR3. V gene TRBV6-5 combines with J gene TRBJ1-1; a possible D gene is TRBD1 (5 bases). Between the trimmed V and J ends, which lost 7 bases and 7 bases, there was a span of 10 bases. This CDR3 has 11 residues. Germline loops: CDR1 MNHEY, CDR2 SVGAGI. In DNA form, the CDR3 reads TGTGCCAGCAATCAGGGAAGTGAAGCTTTCTTT. Translation gives CASNQGSEAFF.

This rearrangement joins TRBV30 to TRBJ1-1; 7 bases align to TRBD1. With 4 bases clipped from V and 4 bases from J, the junction kept 6 bases outside the gene matches. Germline V lookup: CDR1 GTSNPN, CDR2 SVGIG (reference sequence). The CDR3 totals 13 residues. The CDR3 DNA follows: TGTGCCTGGACCCAACAGGGGAGCACTGAAGCTTTCTTT. Encoded protein: CAWTQQGSTEAFF.

The V call is TRBV12-2, the J call TRBJ2-5; the table's TRBD2 call for D was not verified on the DNA. TRBV12-2 is described as a pseudogene. The CDR3 is 17 amino acids. CDR3 protein: CASRPGLAGVLGETQYF. DNA of the CDR3: TGTGCAAGTCGCCCAGGGCTAGCGGGAGTTTTAGGAGAGACCCAGTACTTC.

This rearrangement joins TRBV2 to TRBJ1-6, with D possibly matching TRBD1 (6 bases). Germline V gene lookup returns CDR1 SNHLY and CDR2 FYNNEI. The V and J ends lost 6 bases and 13 bases respectively, with 13 bases between them. There are 12 residues in the CDR3. CDR3 DNA: TGTGCCAGCAGCGTACAGGGTCTGCCCCTCCACTTT. Translated: CASSVQGLPLHF.

The V gene is TRBV29-1, the J gene TRBJ2-7; 10 nucleotides align to TRBD2. The CDR3 has 15 residues. After removal of 7 bases from V and 0 bases from J, the junction contained 9 bases not matched to a gene. Germline V gene data show CDR1 as SQVTM and CDR2 as ANQGSEA. In DNA form, the CDR3 reads TGCAGCGCCGGGGAACCTAGCGGGAGCTCCTACGAGCAGTACTTC. It codes for CSAGEPSGSSYEQYF.

Notes on this clone: The same CDR3 arises from other DNA sequences in this sample as well. The chain recombines TRBV28 with TRBJ2-7; 8 bases are a match to TRBD1. This CDR3 spans 13 amino acids. Looked up from germline, CDR1 is MDHEN and CDR2 is SYDVKM. V was pared by 6 bases and J by 3 bases, with 4 bases of the junction left unmatched. CDR3 residues: CASRPTGVYEQYF. CDR3 coding DNA: TGTGCCAGCAGGCCGACAGGGGTCTACGAGCAGTACTTC.

The genes are TRBV5-1 and TRBJ1-5; 7 bases fit TRBD1. The germline gives CDR1 SGHRS, CDR2 YFSETQ. The CDR3 totals 14 residues. Trimming cost V 7 bases and J 5 bases; bases outside gene matches: 9. The CDR3 reads CASWTRQGDQPQHF. CDR3 sequence (DNA): TGCGCCAGCTGGACTAGACAGGGCGATCAGCCCCAGCATTTT.

This sequence joins TRBV9 and TRBJ1-4; D not certain. The V gene lost 1 base and the J gene lost 0 bases, with 13 bases spanning the gap. Germline loops: CDR1 SGDLS, CDR2 YYNGEE. This CDR3 spans 17 amino acids. CDR3 region: CASSVSHDPTTNEKLFF. The DNA for the CDR3 is TGTGCCAGCAGCGTATCCCACGACCCAACAACTAATGAAAAACTGTTTTTT.

The rearrangement joins TRBV6-6 to TRBJ2-7, with D possibly being TRBD2 (6 bases). CDR3 size: 14 residues. Germline CDR1 and CDR2: MNHNY and SVGAGI (reference sequence). The V gene lost 6 bases and the J gene lost 3 bases, with 15 bases spanning the gap. CDR3 bases: TGTGCCAGCAGACAAATCGGGAGCCTCTACGAGCAGTACTTC. Amino acids: CASRQIGSLYEQYF.

The chain couples TRBV4-1 to TRBJ2-7; perhaps TRBD2 as D (6 bases). Germline-derived CDR1 and CDR2 are MGHRA and YSYEKL. Trimming cost V 0 bases and J 3 bases, with 12 bases left between them. CDR3 size: 15 residues. CDR3 bases: TGCGCCAGCAGCCAAGATCCCGGGACTTACTACGAGCAGTACTTC. Its protein is CASSQDPGTYYEQYF.

This chain links TRBV28 with TRBJ1-1; no clear D. This CDR3 is 12 amino acids long. The germline V gene encodes CDR1 MDHEN and CDR2 SYDVKM. Trimming removed 5 bases from V and 7 bases from J, with 11 bases in between. The chain's CDR3 is CASSPPQFEAFF. DNA of the CDR3: TGTGCCAGCAGTCCCCCACAGTTTGAAGCTTTCTTT.